These 31 T cell receptor beta chains were all obtained from the same sample, sequenced in a study of T-cell reconstitution after alpha-beta-depleted transplantation in children. A TCRbeta library incorporating unique molecular identifiers was prepared. TCRdb passed the PCR reads through MiXCR, listing each CDR3 protein once. Of about 400,000 distinct CDR3 sequences listed, over 20% were seen once; the top ten hold 3% to 4.5%. The specimen comprised PBMCs from the stem cell graft donor, sampled from the stem cell graft. Receptors were obtained from a human donor who donated a stem cell graft to a child with acute myeloid leukemia.

This clonotype was recorded a few times. The chain recombines TRBV7-3 with TRBJ1-1; TRBD1 matches 7 bases. The trim removed 5 bases at V and 4 bases at J, leaving 4 bases unmatched. The CDR3 extends over 13 amino acids. The germline gives CDR1 SGHTA, CDR2 FQGTGA. The CDR3 DNA is TGTGCCAGCAGCCACAGGGGAGGCACTGAAGCTTTCTTT. This gives the protein CASSHRGGTEAFF.

This clonotype appeared many times. V is TRBV29-1 and J is TRBJ2-5; D gene unclear. Germline CDR1 and CDR2: SQVTM and ANQGSEA. Trimming cost V 4 bases and J 5 bases, with 8 bases left between them. CDR3 length equals 11 residues. This chain's CDR3 is CSVVLWETQYF. The CDR3 DNA sequence: TGCAGCGTTGTCCTATGGGAGACCCAGTACTTC.

This clonotype showed up many times. The rearrangement links TRBV29-1 to TRBJ2-5, with 14 bases lining up with TRBD2. Trimming removed 8 bases from V and 4 bases from J; junction bases left unmatched: 6. Germline values: CDR1 SQVTM, CDR2 ANQGSEA. This CDR3 spans 14 amino acids. The CDR3 sequence is CSLGLAGEGETQYF. The CDR3 DNA follows: TGCAGCTTGGGACTAGCGGGAGAGGGAGAGACCCAGTACTTC.

This chain's CDR3 is CSVERTGHRNQPQHF. The CDR3 nucleotides are TGCAGCGTTGAGAGAACAGGTCATCGTAATCAGCCCCAGCATTTT. The chain uses TRBV29-1 and TRBJ1-5; weak D call: TRBD1 (5 bases). The germline CDR1 and CDR2 sequences are SQVTM and ANQGSEA. V was pared by 3 bases and J by 4 bases, with 16 bases between. CDR3 size: 15 residues.

The V gene is TRBV5-6, the J gene TRBJ1-5; D might be TRBD1 (6 bases). Germline CDR1 SGHDT, CDR2 YYEEEE. V was shortened by 6 bases and J by 6 bases, with 13 bases between the two germline ends. The CDR3 has 13 residues. CDR3 nucleotides: TGTGCCAGCAACATCAGGGGAGGTCAGCCCCAGCATTTT. Translated: CASNIRGGQPQHF. The whole variable domain, filled in from reference TRBV5-6 and TRBJ1-5, reads DAGVTQSPTHLIKTRGQQVTLRCSPKSGHDTVSWYQQALGQGPQFIFQYYEEEERQRGNFPDRFSGHQFPNYSSELNVNALLLGDSALYLCASNIRGGQPQHFGDGTRLSIL.

This clonotype was recorded many times. The V call is TRBV20-1, the J call TRBJ2-7; the D gene is possibly TRBD2 (5 bases). The CDR3 sequence is 12 residues long. The V gene lost 4 bases and the J gene lost 6 bases, with 13 bases spanning the gap. CDR1 is DFQATT and CDR2 is SNEGSKA in the germline V gene (reference sequence). This chain's CDR3 is CSAKRRGGEQYF. As DNA, the CDR3 is TGCAGTGCTAAGAGACGGGGTGGCGAGCAGTACTTC.

V usage is TRBV4-1 and J usage is TRBJ2-1, with 8 bases aligning to TRBD1. The V and J ends lost 0 bases and 10 bases, in that order; junction bases with no gene match: 11. This CDR3 has 16 amino acids. Germline V lookup: CDR1 MGHRA, CDR2 YSYEKL. As DNA, the CDR3 is TGCGCCAGCAGCCAAGATTTCGGTGCCAGGGGGCGGGAGCAGTTCTTC. Protein product: CASSQDFGARGREQFF.

This clonotype was seen a handful of times. The chain is built from TRBV7-7 and TRBJ2-1; the D gene is possibly TRBD2 (5 bases). The CDR3 contains 13 residues. The ends were cut back, 2 bases at V and 7 bases at J, with 9 bases in the middle. Germline CDR1 reads SSHAT; CDR2 reads FNYEAQ (reference sequence). CDR3 region: CASSLRGSNEQFF. CDR3 DNA sequence: TGTGCCAGCAGCTTACGGGGTAGTAATGAGCAGTTCTTC.

This clonotype was counted many times. The chain couples TRBV12-3 or TRBV12-4 to TRBJ1-2; unclear D gene. The CDR3 is 12 residues long. The V and J ends lost 3 bases and 8 bases respectively, with 10 bases between them. The CDR3 protein is CASSFTGKGYTF. The CDR3 DNA is TGTGCCAGCAGTTTTACCGGGAAAGGCTACACCTTC.

This clonotype was recorded at least ten times. This chain uses TRBV7-8 with TRBJ2-1; TRBD2 aligns across 11 bases. The CDR3 sequence is 15 residues long. Per the germline V gene, CDR1 is SGHVS and CDR2 is FQNEAQ. After removal of 1 base from V and 7 bases from J, the junction contained 3 bases not matched to a gene. For the CDR3, the DNA is TGTGCCAGCAGCTTAGGACTAGCGGGACTAAATGAGCAGTTCTTC. Translated: CASSLGLAGLNEQFF.

This chain connects TRBV28 to TRBJ2-2, with D unresolved. CDR3 length: 13 residues. Germline CDR1 reads MDHEN; CDR2 reads SYDVKM. Deletions cut 3 bases from V and 7 bases from J, with 9 bases between. Here the CDR3 reads CASSLSANGELFF. CDR3 sequence (DNA): TGTGCCAGCAGTTTGAGCGCTAACGGGGAGCTGTTTTTT.

This sequence joins TRBV4-2 and TRBJ2-1; D tentatively reads TRBD1 or TRBD2 (5 bases each). The CDR3 totals 14 residues. Trimming removed 0 bases at V and 15 bases at J, with 18 bases between. CDR1 and CDR2 (germline): LGHNA, YNFKEQ. CDR3 nucleotide sequence: TGTGCCAGCAGCCAAGACTCGGGACCTCAAAAGTCGTTCTTC. Amino acid sequence: CASSQDSGPQKSFF.

This clonotype has more than one count but fewer than ten. The chain recombines TRBV6-5 with TRBJ2-2; 11 nucleotides match TRBD2. The CDR3 length is 16 residues. The germline V gene encodes CDR1 MNHEY and CDR2 SVGAGI. After removal of 0 bases from V and 5 bases from J, the junction contained 2 bases not matched to a gene. CDR3 sequence reads: CASSYSWTSGTGELFF. CDR3 DNA sequence: TGTGCCAGCAGTTACTCTTGGACTAGCGGGACCGGGGAGCTGTTTTTT.

This sequence joins TRBV7-2 and TRBJ2-7; D is possibly TRBD1 (5 bases). The CDR3 extends over 13 amino acids. V lost 8 bases to trimming and J lost 5 bases, with 16 bases between them. The germline CDR1 and CDR2 sequences are SGHTA and FQGNSA. The CDR3 spells CASGGRGLHEQYF. The DNA for the CDR3 is TGTGCCAGCGGCGGTAGGGGCCTCCACGAGCAGTACTTC.

The V gene is TRBV7-8, the J gene TRBJ1-1; no definite D call. V shed 5 bases and J shed 0 bases, with 4 bases lying between them. The CDR3 has 12 amino acids. Germline assignment: CDR1 SGHVS and CDR2 FQNEAQ. The CDR3 protein is CASSGMNTEAFF. CDR3 nucleotides: TGTGCCAGCAGCGGGATGAACACTGAAGCTTTCTTT.

This clonotype was seen only a few times. This chain links TRBV20-1 with TRBJ1-1; TRBD1 might be the D (5 bases). The CDR3 extends over 16 amino acids. Deletions cut 5 bases from V and 0 bases from J, with 19 bases between. CDR1 DFQATT and CDR2 SNEGSKA come from the germline V gene (reference sequence). Written as DNA, the CDR3 is TGCAGTGCTGTCCTCCGGGGCAACCCAATGAACACTGAAGCTTTCTTT. This encodes CSAVLRGNPMNTEAFF.

This clonotype was counted only a few times. The V gene is TRBV20-1, the J gene TRBJ2-3; D is possibly TRBD2 (5 bases). Trimming stripped 3 bases from V and 4 bases from J, with 14 bases between. Germline lookup yields CDR1 DFQATT and CDR2 SNEGSKA (reference sequence). The CDR3 has 14 amino acids. The CDR3 coding sequence is TGCAGTGCTAGCGATACTAGATCCGCAGATACGCAGTATTTT. Residues: CSASDTRSADTQYF.

This clonotype was detected a few times. The chain employs TRBV5-1 and TRBJ2-7; D remains ambiguous. Trimming removed 4 bases at V and 7 bases at J, with 9 bases between. This CDR3 contains 11 residues. Germline-derived CDR1 and CDR2 are SGHRS and YFSETQ. CDR3 sequence (DNA): TGCGCCAGCAGCCAAAATTTAGAGCAGTACTTC. This codes for CASSQNLEQYF.

This chain uses TRBV25-1 with TRBJ2-1; 12 positions agree with TRBD2. Germline V gene sequence: CDR1 MGHDK, CDR2 SYGVNS. The junction had 7 bases not matched to a gene; V was cut back by 4 bases and J by 6 bases. The CDR3 is 16 amino acids. This CDR3 reads CASSGGGTSGRNEQFF. The CDR3 DNA sequence: TGTGCCAGCAGTGGCGGAGGGACTAGCGGGCGCAATGAGCAGTTCTTC.

The chain uses TRBV4-2 and TRBJ1-1; D not resolved. The CDR3 contains 16 residues. Trimming pared 0 bases from V and 1 base from J, leaving 12 bases between. CDR1 is LGHNA and CDR2 is YNFKEQ in the germline V gene. CDR3 DNA: TGTGCCAGCAGCCAAGATGGGGTCGAGCAGAACACTGAAGCTTTCTTT. The encoded protein is CASSQDGVEQNTEAFF.

The V and J genes are TRBV27 and TRBJ1-1; 7 bases agree with TRBD1. The CDR3 is 13 residues long. Germline CDR1 MNHEY, CDR2 SMNVEV (reference sequence). Germline trimming cut 1 base from V and 5 bases from J; bases unmatched to any gene: 1. CDR3 sequence: CASSLFRGTEAFF. The CDR3 DNA follows: TGTGCCAGCAGTTTATTCAGGGGGACTGAAGCTTTCTTT.

The V and J genes are TRBV28 and TRBJ2-1, with 10 positions matching TRBD2. CDR1 is MDHEN, CDR2 SYDVKM, per germline. V lost 5 bases and J lost 4; bases outside the gene matches: 5. The CDR3 has 15 amino acids. The DNA of the CDR3 is TGTGCCAGCAGTCGGGTAGCGGGAGGTTACAATGAGCAGTTCTTC. This gives the protein CASSRVAGGYNEQFF. The full variable domain, rest sourced from reference TRBV28 and TRBJ2-1, is DVKVTQSSRYLVKRTGEKVFLECVQDMDHENMFWYRQDPGLGLRLIYFSYDVKMKEKGDIPEGYSVSREKKERFSLILESASTNQTSMYLCASSRVAGGYNEQFFGPGTRLTVL.

This clonotype was seen at least ten times. The J gene is TRBJ2-2, the V gene TRBV20-1; a weak D match, TRBD2 (6 bases). V lost 1 base and J 1 base, leaving 7 bases between the germline ends. Looked up from germline, CDR1 is DFQATT and CDR2 is SNEGSKA (reference sequence). The CDR3 consists of 14 residues. The DNA of the CDR3 is TGCAGTGCTAGAGTGGGGGGGAACACCGGGGAGCTGTTTTTT. It yields the protein CSARVGGNTGELFF.

This clonotype was seen only a few times. The chain recombines TRBV12-3 or TRBV12-4 with TRBJ2-7; 10 positions agree with TRBD1. Trimming at V came to 7 bases and at J to 6 bases, leaving 12 bases not matched to a gene. This CDR3 has 15 residues. CDR3 sequence (DNA): TGTGCCAGCACCCCGGGGGGACAGGGGCTTAGCGAGCAGTACTTC. Translating it yields CASTPGGQGLSEQYF.

This chain links TRBV15 with TRBJ2-1; D gene ambiguous. V dropped 8 bases and J dropped 5 bases, with 16 bases sitting between them. From germline, CDR1 is LNHNV and CDR2 YYDKDF (reference sequence). This CDR3 is built from 14 residues. As DNA, the CDR3 is TGTGCCACCTGTTGGAGCGAGACGAACAATGAGCAGTTCTTC. It translates to CATCWSETNNEQFF.

This clonotype was picked up one time. The chain employs TRBV28 and TRBJ2-7; the D is unclear. The germline gives CDR1 MDHEN, CDR2 SYDVKM. CDR3 length: 12 residues. V dropped 10 bases and J dropped 4 bases, with 14 bases sitting between them. The CDR3 bases are TGTGCCACCACGGAGACCTCGTACGAGCAGTACTTC. It translates to CATTETSYEQYF.

This clonotype turned up a few times. This chain connects TRBV12-3 or TRBV12-4 to TRBJ2-3, with D possibly TRBD2 on 5 matching bases. The length of the CDR3 is 14 residues. V was pared by 4 bases and J by 7 bases, with 15 bases between. This CDR3 reads CASSWRVQFYTQYF. As DNA, the CDR3 is TGTGCCAGCAGTTGGCGGGTCCAGTTCTATACGCAGTATTTT.

This clonotype was observed a few times. The V call is TRBV4-1, the J call TRBJ2-7; D gene ambiguous. V was pared by 0 bases and J by 3 bases, with 12 bases between. The germline V gene encodes CDR1 MGHRA and CDR2 YSYEKL. The CDR3 spans 15 residues. The CDR3 coding sequence is TGCGCCAGCAGCCAAGAGAGTGGGTGGGACTACGAGCAGTACTTC. This gives the protein CASSQESGWDYEQYF.

In its sample, this clonotype was seen a few times. V usage is TRBV29-1 and J usage is TRBJ1-1; 8 bases match TRBD1. The CDR3 has 13 amino acids. Trimming at V came to 6 bases and at J to 7 bases, leaving 10 bases not matched to a gene. The germline V gene has CDR1 SQVTM and CDR2 ANQGSEA. Here the CDR3 DNA reads TGCAGCGTACTACAGGGGGGGACAGTTGAAGCTTTCTTT. Translating gives CSVLQGGTVEAFF.

In this sample, this clonotype turned up a few times. V and J are TRBV28 and TRBJ2-3; D ambiguous. Germline V gene sequence: CDR1 MDHEN, CDR2 SYDVKM. V lost 5 bases and J 2 bases, leaving 8 bases between the germline ends. The CDR3 length is 13 residues. This CDR3 reads CASSRPYTDTQYF. The CDR3, as DNA: TGTGCCAGCAGTCGACCCTACACAGATACGCAGTATTTT.

The chain joins TRBV28 to TRBJ2-1; 8 bases fit TRBD2. J lost 4 bases, V lost 5 bases, and 13 bases had no gene match. The germline V gene encodes CDR1 MDHEN and CDR2 SYDVKM. The CDR3 length is 17 residues. CDR3 region: CASSLRSLAERYNEQFF. The DNA for the CDR3 is TGTGCCAGCAGTCTCCGGTCACTAGCGGAGAGATACAATGAGCAGTTCTTC.